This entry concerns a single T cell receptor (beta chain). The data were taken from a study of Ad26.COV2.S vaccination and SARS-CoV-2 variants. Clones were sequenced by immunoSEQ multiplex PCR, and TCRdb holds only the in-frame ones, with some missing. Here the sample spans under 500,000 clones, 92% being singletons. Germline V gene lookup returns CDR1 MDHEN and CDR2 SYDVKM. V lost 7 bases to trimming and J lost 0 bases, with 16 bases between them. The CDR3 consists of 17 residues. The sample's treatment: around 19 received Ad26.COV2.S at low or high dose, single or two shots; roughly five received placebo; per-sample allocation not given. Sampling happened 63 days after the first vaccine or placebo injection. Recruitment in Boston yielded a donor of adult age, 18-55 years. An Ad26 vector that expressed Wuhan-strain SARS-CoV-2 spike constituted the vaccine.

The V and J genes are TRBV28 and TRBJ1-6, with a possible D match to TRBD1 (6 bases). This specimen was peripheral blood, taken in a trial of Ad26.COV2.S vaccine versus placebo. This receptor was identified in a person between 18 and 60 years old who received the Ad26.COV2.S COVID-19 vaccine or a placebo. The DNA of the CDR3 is TGTGCCAGCAAAGAACAGGGTTCGAGCTCCTATAATTCACCCCTCCACTTT. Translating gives CASKEQGSSSYNSPLHF.